One sample yielded the 28 T cell receptor beta chains listed below, sequenced in a study of regulatory T cells in long-lasting Graves disease. Time point meaning: persistent/refractory GD, antithyroid drugs over 5 years with positive TRAb. RNA extracted from PBMCs served as the sequencing template. Building of the TCR beta libraries involved iRepertoire HTBI primers and Arm-PCR of CDR3 regions. MiXCR was run by TCRdb on the multiplex PCR reads, yielding one entry per CDR3 protein. The table includes 500,000 to 700,000 distinct CDR3 sequences, around 30% detected once. Sequencing used peripheral blood mononuclear cells (PBMCs), obtained when the disease was refractory, from a patient treated with antithyroid drugs. The receptors derive from a female donor with Graves disease.

This rearrangement joins TRBV2 to TRBJ1-5; TRBD1 matches 8 bases. The CDR3 length is 16 residues. Germline V gene data show CDR1 as SNHLY and CDR2 as FYNNEI. With V trimmed by 6 bases and J by 7 bases, 14 bases remained unmatched. The CDR3 here is CASSPRGAGGLQPQHF. CDR3 DNA sequence: TGTGCCAGCAGCCCAAGAGGGGCAGGGGGCTTACAGCCCCAGCATTTT.

This clonotype came up once. The CDR3 end shows no conserved phenylalanine or tryptophan, and so a read error is likely. The J gene is TRBJ1-1, the V gene TRBV29-1; 7 positions agree with TRBD1. V gave up 1 base and J gave up 5 bases; unmatched junction bases: 4. Germline V gives CDR1 SQVTM, CDR2 ANQGSEA. This CDR3 has 13 residues. CDR3: CSVEGQGRTEAFL. DNA of the CDR3: TGCAGCGTTGAAGGACAGGGCCGGACTGAAGCTTTCCTT.

The genes are TRBV12-3 or TRBV12-4 and TRBJ1-5; D is ambiguous. This CDR3 comprises 12 residues. Between the trimmed V and J ends, which lost 4 bases and 7 bases, there was a span of 8 bases. CDR3 DNA: TGTGCCAGCAGTTCAAATAGGCAGCCCCAGCATTTT. Amino acid sequence: CASSSNRQPQHF.

In this sample, this clonotype turned up a few times. The chain uses TRBV6-9 and TRBJ1-2; D is unresolved. The CDR3 consists of 15 residues. Trimming pared 4 bases from V and 3 bases from J, leaving 15 bases between. CDR1 is MNHGY and CDR2 is SVAAGI in the germline V gene. Here the CDR3 DNA reads TGTGCCAGCAGTTCCCTAGCAGGCTATGACTATGGCTACACCTTC. This codes for CASSSLAGYDYGYTF.

The table lists this clonotype with a few counts. This rearrangement joins TRBV24-1 to TRBJ2-7, with D tentatively TRBD1 or TRBD2 (5 bases each). Germline V gene sequence: CDR1 KGHDR, CDR2 SFDVKD. With 0 bases removed from V and 4 bases from J, the gap between germline ends came to 12 bases. CDR3 size: 15 residues. The CDR3 bases are TGTGCCACCAGTGATTTGCGACAGACTAAATACGAGCAGTACTTC. This codes for CATSDLRQTKYEQYF.

A remark on this clonotype: Sequence at one end of the junction differs from germline and may be a read error. The gene calls are TRBV6-5 and TRBJ2-5; D is perhaps TRBD2 (6 bases). Germline assignment: CDR1 MNHEY and CDR2 SVGAGI. The CDR3 sequence is 18 residues long. This chain's CDR3 is CASSFIPSAQTYQEAQYF. The CDR3 DNA reads TGTGCCAGCAGTTTCATCCCTAGCGCGCAAACCTACCAAGAGGCCCAGTACTTC.

This clonotype was seen more than once but under ten times. V and J are TRBV29-1 and TRBJ2-7; D perhaps matches TRBD1 (6 bases). CDR3 length equals 12 residues. The V end lost 3 bases, the J end lost 2 bases, and 8 bases lay between the germline ends. Germline values: CDR1 SQVTM, CDR2 ANQGSEA. The CDR3 DNA sequence: TGCAGCGTTGAGGACAGTACCTACGAGCAGTACTTC. Protein sequence: CSVEDSTYEQYF.

V gene TRBV7-9 combines with J gene TRBJ1-1, with 7 bases matching TRBD1. Germline loops: CDR1 SEHNR, CDR2 FQNEAQ (reference sequence). The CDR3 has 19 amino acids. J was trimmed by 4 bases and V by 1 base; bases with no gene match: 18. For the CDR3, the DNA is TGTGCCAGCAGCTTAGGACAGGGTCTCGAAGGGGGGTCGAGCACTGAAGCTTTCTTT. Its translation is CASSLGQGLEGGSSTEAFF.

This clonotype has just a few counts. At one end the junction does not follow the germline gene, possibly because of a read error. The chain couples TRBV20-1 to TRBJ1-2; 7 positions match TRBD1. CDR3 length: 13 residues. CDR1 and CDR2 from the germline V gene are DFQATT and SNEGSKA (reference sequence). CDR3 residues: CSAQRGPNYGYTF. CDR3 sequence (DNA): TGCAGTGCCCAAAGGGGGCCTAATTATGGCTACACCTTC.

This clonotype showed up many times. The gene calls are TRBV27 and TRBJ1-1; TRBD1 agrees at 7 bases. V was pared by 4 bases and J by 5 bases, with 7 bases of the junction left unmatched. This CDR3 contains 14 residues. Per germline, CDR1 MNHEY and CDR2 SMNVEV (reference sequence). The CDR3 DNA reads as TGTGCCAGCAGTTCGACAGGGAGGATGACTGAAGCTTTCTTT. It translates to CASSSTGRMTEAFF.

This clonotype was observed at least ten times. The CDR3 nucleotides are TGTGCCAGCATAGGTCGAGGAGGGAACACTGAAGCTTTCTTT. It yields the protein CASIGRGGNTEAFF. The chain employs TRBV12-3 or TRBV12-4 and TRBJ1-1; D unclear. CDR3 length: 14 amino acids. V gave up 7 bases and J gave up 1 base, with 13 bases separating them.

To note about this clonotype: Without the conserved terminal phenylalanine or tryptophan, this CDR3 likely stems from a read error. The chain uses TRBV3-1 and TRBJ2-7, with a weak D call TRBD1 (6 bases). This CDR3 contains 13 residues. Germline V gives CDR1 LGHDT, CDR2 YNNKEL (reference sequence). V was trimmed by 1 base and J by 3 bases, leaving 7 bases between them. The CDR3 loop reads CASSQAGVYEQYS. The CDR3 DNA sequence: TGTGCCAGCAGCCAAGCAGGGGTCTACGAGCAGTACTCC.

The V and J genes are TRBV15 and TRBJ1-1; the match to TRBD1 covers 7 bases. The CDR3 totals 15 residues. CDR1 LNHNV and CDR2 YYDKDF come from the germline V gene (reference sequence). J lost 1 base, V lost 5 bases, and 7 bases had no gene match. The CDR3: CATSSYRGGNTEAFF. The CDR3 DNA reads TGTGCCACCAGCTCCTACAGGGGTGGGAACACTGAAGCTTTCTTT. Together with reference TRBV15 and TRBJ1-1, the CDR3 gives the full variable domain: DAMVIQNPRYQVTQFGKPVTLSCSQTLNHNVMYWYQQKSSQAPKLLFHYYDKDFNNEADTPDNFQSRRPNTSFCFLDIRSPGLGDTAMYLCATSSYRGGNTEAFFGQGTRLTVV.

This clonotype was observed a handful of times. The chain is built from TRBV5-1 and TRBJ1-2; D ambiguous. This CDR3 is 14 amino acids long. Trimming cost V 0 bases and J 7 bases, with 13 bases left between them. Germline CDR1 is SGHRS and CDR2 is YFSETQ. CDR3 sequence (DNA): TGCGCCAGCAGCTTGGCCTTGGGTAACGGTGGCTACACCTTC. This translates into CASSLALGNGGYTF.

The chain has TRBV6-1 and TRBJ1-5; 8 bases match TRBD1. The CDR3 spans 14 residues. Germline values: CDR1 MNHNS, CDR2 SASEGT. The V and J ends lost 6 bases and 6 bases, in that order; junction bases with no gene match: 7. The CDR3 sequence: CASSHYRGAQPQHF. CDR3 in DNA: TGTGCCAGCAGCCATTACAGGGGGGCTCAGCCCCAGCATTTT.

This clonotype was seen only a few times. This sequence joins TRBV5-6 and TRBJ2-2, with unresolved D. Trimming left V 3 bases short and J 1 base short, with 13 bases between. The CDR3 runs to 16 residues. The germline V gene encodes CDR1 SGHDT and CDR2 YYEEEE. The CDR3 region is CASSYDTFRNTGELFF. The DNA for the CDR3 is TGTGCCAGCAGCTACGACACATTCAGGAACACCGGGGAGCTGTTTTTT.

The V call is TRBV19, the J call TRBJ2-2; D is uncertain. Germline V gene lookup returns CDR1 LNHDA and CDR2 SQIVND (reference sequence). The CDR3 extends over 16 amino acids. V lost 7 bases and J lost 0, with 15 bases in between. The CDR3, as DNA: TGTGCCAGTACCGTCCGAGACGCCGCGAACACCGGGGAGCTGTTTTTT. Protein sequence: CASTVRDAANTGELFF.

The chain carries TRBV28 and TRBJ2-7, with 8 bases that match TRBD1. The V gene's germline CDR1 is MDHEN and CDR2 SYDVKM. J gave up 5 bases and V 3 bases, and 9 bases lay outside the gene matches. The CDR3 runs 15 residues. In DNA form, the CDR3 reads TGTGCCAGCAGTTTCTCCGGACAGGGAGCGGACGAGCAGTACTTC. Residues: CASSFSGQGADEQYF.

This clonotype has ten or more counts. The gene calls are TRBV2 and TRBJ2-5, with 9 bases aligning to TRBD2. The V gene end was trimmed by 0 bases and the J gene end by 5 bases; junction bases not matched to a gene: 4. The CDR3 contains 15 residues. Per the germline V gene, CDR1 is SNHLY and CDR2 is FYNNEI. CDR3 in amino acids: CASSEALAGSETQYF. CDR3 bases: TGTGCCAGCAGTGAAGCGCTAGCGGGGTCGGAGACCCAGTACTTC.

V and J are TRBV13 and TRBJ2-1; 11 bases fit TRBD2. CDR1 PRHDT and CDR2 FYEKMQ come from the germline V gene (reference sequence). The CDR3 extends over 17 amino acids. Germline trimming cut 4 bases from V and 4 bases from J; bases unmatched to any gene: 9. CDR3 residues: CASSSKLAGVGYNEQFF. CDR3 nucleotide sequence: TGTGCCAGCAGCTCCAAACTAGCGGGAGTGGGATACAATGAGCAGTTCTTC.

In this sample, this clonotype turned up once. The chain links TRBV12-3 or TRBV12-4 to TRBJ1-5, with D possibly matching TRBD1 (5 bases). This CDR3 spans 16 amino acids. Between the trimmed V and J ends, which lost 1 base and 6 bases, there was a span of 16 bases. DNA for the CDR3: TGTGCCAGCAGTTTAGGAATGGGGGACGGTAGTCAGCCCCAGCATTTT. Translation gives CASSLGMGDGSQPQHF.

This clonotype was detected a few times. V and J are TRBV3-1 and TRBJ1-1; D unclear. The CDR3 totals 12 residues. V was cut by 5 bases and J by 7 bases, with 11 bases left in between. Looked up from germline, CDR1 is LGHDT and CDR2 is YNNKEL (reference sequence). CDR3 nucleotides: TGTGCCAGCAGCTACGGGCCTCTTGAAGCTTTCTTT. Translating it yields CASSYGPLEAFF.

This clonotype was picked up many times. J is TRBJ1-2 and V is TRBV2; no definite D call. The germline CDR1 and CDR2 sequences are SNHLY and FYNNEI. With 8 bases removed from V and 4 bases from J, the gap between germline ends came to 17 bases. This CDR3 has 14 residues. The DNA for the CDR3 is TGTGCCAGCCTCCTGGCCGGAGGTCGCTATGGCTACACCTTC. Protein: CASLLAGGRYGYTF.

This clonotype showed up many times. This chain connects TRBV20-1 to TRBJ1-4; 7 positions match TRBD1. This CDR3 region has 12 residues. J gave up 8 bases and V 1 base, and 1 base lay outside the gene matches. Germline V gene data show CDR1 as DFQATT and CDR2 as SNEGSKA (reference sequence). The DNA for the CDR3 is TGCAGTGCTAGAGTGGGACAGGAAAAACTGTTTTTT. It translates to CSARVGQEKLFF.

This clonotype was seen a handful of times. The chain recombines TRBV4-1 with TRBJ1-5, with 8 bases matching TRBD1. Germline assignment: CDR1 MGHRA and CDR2 YSYEKL. The CDR3 has 14 amino acids. V lost 0 bases, J lost 5 bases, and 0 bases stayed unmatched. In nucleotides, the CDR3 is TGCGCCAGCAGCCAAGAACAGGGGGATCAGCCCCAGCATTTT. Protein: CASSQEQGDQPQHF.

The chain is built from TRBV9 and TRBJ2-7; D uncertain. This CDR3 has 13 residues. In germline, CDR1 is SGDLS, CDR2 YYNGEE. V lost 3 bases and J 0 bases, leaving 7 bases between the germline ends. The CDR3 is CASSAVNSYEQYF. CDR3 bases: TGTGCCAGCAGCGCCGTTAACTCCTACGAGCAGTACTTC.

This clonotype was counted many times. The chain carries TRBV6-2 or TRBV6-3 and TRBJ1-1; D gene uncertain. The CDR3 loop spans 13 amino acids. Germline CDR1 reads MNHEY; CDR2 reads SVGEGT. Trimming left V 5 bases short and J 0 bases short, with 7 bases between. CDR3 sequence (DNA): TGTGCCAGCAGTGGAACGGTGAACACTGAAGCTTTCTTT. This encodes CASSGTVNTEAFF.

The chain recombines TRBV14 with TRBJ2-7; maybe TRBD2 (6 bases). The CDR3 has 17 residues. The V end lost 0 bases, the J end lost 2 bases, and 17 bases lay between the germline ends. Germline values: CDR1 SGHDN, CDR2 FVKESK. As DNA, the CDR3 is TGTGCCAGCAGCCAAGAAAGGAGGGGAACGCCGACCTACGAGCAGTACTTC. Translation gives CASSQERRGTPTYEQYF. Full variable domain (missing parts from reference TRBV14 and TRBJ2-7): EAGVTQFPSHSVIEKGQTVTLRCDPISGHDNLYWYRRVMGKEIKFLLHFVKESKQDESGMPNNRFLAERTGGTYSTLKVQPAELEDSGVYFCASSQERRGTPTYEQYFGPGTRLTVT.